This entry lists 21 T cell receptor beta chains sequenced from one sample in a study of identifying expanded T cells in peripheral blood. Clones were read by immunoSEQ multiplex PCR, and TCRdb kept only the in-frame ones, dropping some. Among 100,000 or so clones listed, around 88% were seen once. The source material was blood. These receptors were taken from a person between 18 and 75 years old in good health.

The chain recombines TRBV20-1 with TRBJ1-2; D call uncertain. The CDR3 totals 11 residues. The germline gives CDR1 DFQATT, CDR2 SNEGSKA (reference sequence). The ends were cut back, 1 base at V and 2 bases at J, with 2 bases in the middle. Here the CDR3 DNA reads TGCAGTGCTAGAGTGAACTATGGCTACACCTTC. Translating it yields CSARVNYGYTF.

This chain joins TRBV6-5 and TRBJ2-1; tentative D call: TRBD2 (6 bases). The CDR3 sequence is 13 residues long. Trimming took 1 base from V and 9 from J, leaving 10 bases between them. Germline-derived CDR1 and CDR2 are MNHEY and SVGAGI. CDR3 bases: TGTGCCAGCAGTTACTTGGGAGCGGGTGAGCAGTTCTTC. Amino acids: CASSYLGAGEQFF.

The chain employs TRBV28 and TRBJ1-1, with TRBD1 matching 7 bases. The V gene's germline CDR1 is MDHEN and CDR2 SYDVKM. V dropped 6 bases and J dropped 4; count of bases not matched to a gene: 2. The length of the CDR3 is 12 residues. The CDR3 here is CASRTGVTEAFF. The DNA for the CDR3 is TGTGCCAGCAGAACAGGGGTCACTGAAGCTTTCTTT.

In nucleotides, the CDR3 is TGTGCCAGCTCACCACCGTCAGGCACAGATACGCAGTATTTT. This translates into CASSPPSGTDTQYF. J is TRBJ2-3 and V is TRBV18; D remains unclear. The germline CDR1 and CDR2 sequences are KGHSH and LQKENI. The V end lost 0 bases, the J end lost 1 base, and 5 bases lay between the germline ends. The CDR3 runs 14 residues.

This chain uses TRBV7-9 with TRBJ2-5; perhaps TRBD2 as D (5 bases). The germline gives CDR1 SEHNR, CDR2 FQNEAQ (reference sequence). Trimming took off 2 bases at V and 5 bases at J, with 12 bases between the two ends. The length of the CDR3 is 14 residues. The CDR3: CASSLIGRGETQYF. The CDR3 region has the DNA TGTGCCAGCAGCTTAATCGGGCGCGGGGAGACCCAGTACTTC.

The chain employs TRBV4-3 and TRBJ2-3; possible D gene TRBD2, 7 bases. Trimming left V 0 bases short and J 6 bases short, with 13 bases between. Germline V gene lookup returns CDR1 LGHNA and CDR2 YSLEER. The CDR3 runs to 15 residues. The CDR3 protein is CASSQDRGGADTQYF. The CDR3 DNA follows: TGCGCCAGCAGCCAAGACAGAGGGGGGGCCGATACGCAGTATTTT.

The chain links TRBV18 to TRBJ1-1, with D perhaps matching TRBD1 (5 bases). The CDR3 sequence is 14 residues long. Germline CDR1 KGHSH, CDR2 LQKENI. V was trimmed by 4 bases and J by 0 bases, leaving 9 bases between them. The CDR3 DNA follows: TGTGCCAGCTCACTAGGGGAAATGAACACTGAAGCTTTCTTT. It codes for CASSLGEMNTEAFF.

V is TRBV6-6 and J is TRBJ2-2; TRBD1 matches at 8 bases. V trimming: 3 bases; J trimming: 10 bases; junction bases outside the gene matches: 13. Germline CDR1 reads MNHNY; CDR2 reads SVGAGI (reference sequence). The CDR3 runs to 16 residues. The CDR3 loop is CASSYSPGQELEELFF. CDR3 DNA: TGTGCCAGCAGTTATTCTCCGGGACAGGAGTTGGAGGAGCTGTTTTTT.

This chain joins TRBV15 and TRBJ2-2, with TRBD2 identical over 7 bases. The germline V gene has CDR1 LNHNV and CDR2 YYDKDF (reference sequence). J lost 1 base, V lost 5 bases, and 1 base had no gene match. This CDR3 is built from 14 residues. The CDR3 loop is CATSGRGNTGELFF. The CDR3 bases are TGTGCCACCAGCGGGAGGGGGAACACCGGGGAGCTGTTTTTT.

The rearrangement uses TRBV7-9 and TRBJ1-1; D is undetermined. The CDR3 is 12 amino acids. Deletions cut 2 bases from V and 1 base from J, with 2 bases between. Germline V gene data show CDR1 as SEHNR and CDR2 as FQNEAQ (reference sequence). The CDR3 region is CASSLWNTEAFF. The DNA for the CDR3 is TGTGCCAGCAGCTTATGGAACACTGAAGCTTTCTTT. Full variable domain (outside the CDR3, taken from reference TRBV7-9 and TRBJ1-1): DTGVSQNPRHKITKRGQNVTFRCDPISEHNRLYWYRQTLGQGPEFLTYFQNEAQLEKSRLLSDRFSAERPKGSFSTLEIQRTEQGDSAMYLCASSLWNTEAFFGQGTRLTVV.

This clone showed up just a few times. The chain carries TRBV11-3 and TRBJ1-6, with D uncertain. Deletions cut 1 base from V and 10 bases from J, with 8 bases between. The CDR3 loop spans 13 amino acids. Per the germline V gene, CDR1 is SGHNT and CDR2 is YENEEA. CDR3 coding DNA: TGTGCCAGCAGCTTAGGCCCGGGCTCACCCCTCCACTTT. Protein: CASSLGPGSPLHF.

The J gene is TRBJ1-3, the V gene TRBV7-2; the D is unclear. Germline CDR1 is SGHTA and CDR2 is FQGNSA. The CDR3 length is 16 residues. V was trimmed by 3 bases and J by 0 bases, leaving 12 bases between them. The CDR3 here is CASSLGQVPSGNTIYF. CDR3 bases: TGTGCCAGCAGCTTGGGCCAGGTGCCCTCTGGAAACACCATATATTTT.

V usage is TRBV28 and J usage is TRBJ1-2, with D perhaps TRBD1 (5 bases). Trimming took 4 bases from V and 4 from J, leaving 13 bases between them. This CDR3 is 14 amino acids long. Germline assignment: CDR1 MDHEN and CDR2 SYDVKM. The CDR3 spells CASSWGDGGYGYTF. The CDR3 bases are TGTGCCAGCAGTTGGGGGGACGGCGGCTATGGCTACACCTTC.

Written as DNA, the CDR3 is TGTGCCAGCTCACCGGGCGGGGGAGCTGGAAACACCATATATTTT. Translated: CASSPGGGAGNTIYF. The V gene is TRBV18, the J gene TRBJ1-3, with a possible D match to TRBD1 (5 bases). The V gene's germline CDR1 is KGHSH and CDR2 LQKENI. The CDR3 is 15 amino acids. V was cut by 3 bases and J by 2 bases, with 11 bases left in between.

This clone was seen just once. The chain combines TRBV6-6 with TRBJ1-2, with no clear D. CDR1 is MNHNY, CDR2 SVGAGI, per germline (reference sequence). Trimming took off 5 bases at V and 7 bases at J, with 14 bases between the two ends. The CDR3 length is 13 residues. CDR3 in amino acids: CASSRTAESGYTF. The CDR3, as DNA: TGTGCCAGCAGTAGGACGGCGGAAAGTGGCTACACCTTC.

In this sample, this clone turned up a few times. The V call is TRBV20-1, the J call TRBJ1-2, with D possibly TRBD1 on 5 matching bases. CDR3 size: 11 residues. The V gene lost 6 bases and the J gene lost 4 bases, with 9 bases spanning the gap. Germline lookup yields CDR1 DFQATT and CDR2 SNEGSKA (reference sequence). The CDR3, as DNA: TGCAGTGCCCTAGGGACCTATGGCTACACCTTC. Its translation is CSALGTYGYTF.

This chain joins TRBV7-9 and TRBJ2-3, with TRBD2 matching over 9 bases. Germline trimming cut 4 bases from V and 7 bases from J; bases unmatched to any gene: 6. The CDR3 extends over 14 amino acids. Germline CDR1 SEHNR, CDR2 FQNEAQ (reference sequence). CDR3 sequence reads: CASSSWTSVNTQYF. The CDR3 DNA reads as TGTGCCAGCAGCTCCTGGACTAGCGTAAATACGCAGTATTTT.

The J gene is TRBJ1-2, the V gene TRBV5-1; a weak D match, TRBD1 (6 bases). Trimming cost V 0 bases and J 4 bases, with 10 bases left between them. This CDR3 has 14 amino acids. From germline, CDR1 is SGHRS and CDR2 YFSETQ. The CDR3 region has the DNA TGCGCCAGCAGCTTGGAACAGGGCGGCTATGGCTACACCTTC. The encoded protein is CASSLEQGGYGYTF.

The chain combines TRBV7-2 with TRBJ2-7, with D possibly being TRBD1 or TRBD2 (5 bases each). The CDR3 runs 14 residues. Germline CDR1 is SGHTA and CDR2 is FQGNSA. V shed 5 bases and J shed 0 bases, with 11 bases lying between them. The CDR3 here is CASSGTTASYEQYF. CDR3 nucleotide sequence: TGTGCCAGCAGCGGGACGACGGCCTCCTACGAGCAGTACTTC. Looking up the rest from reference TRBV7-2 and TRBJ2-7 gives the full variable domain: GAGVSQSPSNKVTEKGKDVELRCDPISGHTALYWYRQSLGQGLEFLIYFQGNSAPDKSGLPSDRFSAERTGGSVSTLTIQRTQQEDSAVYLCASSGTTASYEQYFGPGTRLTVT.

In this sample, this clone turned up a few times. The chain combines TRBV6-5 with TRBJ1-6, with D unclear. The CDR3 runs to 12 residues. Trimming cost V 6 bases and J 8 bases, with 8 bases left between them. Germline CDR1 MNHEY, CDR2 SVGAGI. CDR3 region: CASSLLDSPLHF. The DNA for the CDR3 is TGTGCCAGCAGCCTGCTGGATTCACCCCTCCACTTT.

The gene calls are TRBV7-2 and TRBJ2-1, with 11 bases lining up with TRBD2. Germline loops: CDR1 SGHTA, CDR2 FQGNSA. This CDR3 is 18 amino acids long. V lost 2 bases to trimming and J lost 4 bases; unmatched junction nucleotides: 10. The CDR3: CASSLTHSGGASYNEQFF. CDR3 in DNA: TGTGCCAGCAGCTTAACCCATAGCGGGGGGGCCAGTTACAATGAGCAGTTCTTC. Drawing the rest from reference TRBV7-2 and TRBJ2-1, the complete variable domain is GAGVSQSPSNKVTEKGKDVELRCDPISGHTALYWYRQSLGQGLEFLIYFQGNSAPDKSGLPSDRFSAERTGGSVSTLTIQRTQQEDSAVYLCASSLTHSGGASYNEQFFGPGTRLTVL.